Shown below are 8 T cell receptor beta chains from a single sample sequenced in a study of T cell clonality in common variable immunodeficiency. The method was immunoSEQ multiplex PCR; TCRdb's version includes in-frame clones alone and lacks a portion of them. The sample is made up of about 44,000 clones, none counted only once. Material: peripheral blood mononuclear cells. The receptors were gathered from a person aged 18 to 70 in good health.

At least ten counts were recorded for this clone. Here the CDR3 reads CASRTDYNSPLHF. CDR3 DNA, as far as it was read: TGTGCCAGCCGGACAGATTATAATTCACCC. This chain connects TRBV2 to TRBJ1-6, with D possibly being TRBD1 (6 bases). The read halts 3 residues ahead of the CDR3 end, with the missing end drawn from the germline J gene. Germline CDR1 SNHLY, CDR2 FYNNEI. This CDR3 has 13 residues. Trimming took 8 bases from V and 4 from J, leaving 9 bases between them.

The sample holds many counts of this clone. The read ends 3 residues shy of where the CDR3 ends; the end is completed using the germline J gene. The chain uses TRBV5-1 and TRBJ1-1; D remains unclear. The CDR3 extends over 14 amino acids. Germline lookup yields CDR1 SGHRS and CDR2 YFSETQ. With 4 bases removed from V and 1 base from J, the gap between germline ends came to 11 bases. The CDR3 DNA, read in part, is TGCGCCAGCAGCCCCCATGACACGAACACTGAA. Its protein product is CASSPHDTNTE. The full CDR3 is CASSPHDTNTEAFF.

This clone was recorded at least ten times. Incomplete CDR3 DNA: TGTGCCAGTGGGACAGGCCTCGCGGGGACTGAA. Amino acid sequence: CASGTGLAGTE. The whole CDR3 protein is CASGTGLAGTEAFF. This rearrangement joins TRBV19 to TRBJ1-1, with 8 bases aligning to TRBD1. The read ends 3 residues shy of where the CDR3 ends; the end is completed using the germline J gene. The CDR3 is 14 residues long. V shed 8 bases, J shed 5 bases, and the junction held 10 bases outside the gene matches. Germline values: CDR1 LNHDA, CDR2 SQIVND (reference sequence). The variable domain in full, completed from reference TRBV19 and TRBJ1-1, reads DGGITQSPKYLFRKEGQNVTLSCEQNLNHDAMYWYRQDPGQGLRLIYYSQIVNDFQKGDIAEGYSVSREKKESFPLTVTSAQKNPTAFYLCASGTGLAGTEAFFGQGTRLTVV.

This clone was seen many times. The CDR3 extends 3 residues past the end of the read, so its final part is completed from the germline J gene. The chain employs TRBV6-1 and TRBJ2-7, with D unresolved. The CDR3 runs 12 residues. V dropped 2 bases and J dropped 3 bases, with 5 bases sitting between them. CDR1 and CDR2 (germline): MNHNS, SASEGT. The CDR3 sequence is CASSETYYEQYF. The CDR3 DNA, read in part, is TGTGCCAGCAGTGAAACCTACTACGAG.

This clone was recorded many times. The read gets to within 3 residues of the CDR3 end, and the germline J gene fills in the rest. The genes are TRBV6-2 or TRBV6-3 and TRBJ2-3, with D uncertain. Trimming shortened V by 2 bases and J by 6 bases, and 12 bases separated the two germline ends. Germline-derived CDR1 and CDR2 are MNHEY and SVGEGT. The CDR3 has 14 residues. Incomplete CDR3 DNA: TGTGCCAGCAGTTACCTGACGCTCAGGGATACG. Protein sequence: CASSYLTLRDT. The entire CDR3 protein reads CASSYLTLRDTQYF.

Many counts were recorded for this clone. The CDR3: CASTGSTYGYTF. CDR3 bases read: TGCGCCAGCACGGGGAGCACTTATGGC. This chain connects TRBV5-1 to TRBJ1-2; D remains ambiguous. The read stops 3 residues short of the end of the CDR3; the missing end is completed from the germline J gene. The CDR3 sequence is 12 residues long. Trimming took off 6 bases at V and 5 bases at J, with 11 bases between the two ends. Germline V CDR1 and CDR2: SGHRS, YFSETQ.

This clone was detected many times. Read sequence stops 3 residues before the CDR3 end, and the germline J gene provides the missing end. The V call is TRBV7-2, the J call TRBJ1-5; 10 positions match TRBD1. In germline, CDR1 is SGHTA, CDR2 FQGNSA. The CDR3 is 15 residues long. V lost 5 bases and J lost 4; bases outside the gene matches: 5. The CDR3 protein is CASSPGTGVNQPQHF. The DNA read from the CDR3 is TGTGCCAGCAGCCCTGGGACAGGGGTGAATCAGCCC. Full variable domain (missing parts from reference TRBV7-2 and TRBJ1-5): GAGVSQSPSNKVTEKGKDVELRCDPISGHTALYWYRQSLGQGLEFLIYFQGNSAPDKSGLPSDRFSAERTGGSVSTLTIQRTQQEDSAVYLCASSPGTGVNQPQHFGDGTRLSIL.

This clone was counted many times. The CDR3 is cut off 3 residues early in the read; its end comes from the germline J gene. The chain is built from TRBV19 and TRBJ1-2; D is undetermined. This CDR3 has 12 amino acids. Between the trimmed V and J ends, which lost 7 bases and 6 bases, there was a span of 12 bases. Per germline, CDR1 LNHDA and CDR2 SQIVND (reference sequence). The CDR3 sequence is CASTIGSDGYTF. The sequenced part of the CDR3 DNA is TGTGCCAGTACCATAGGGTCGGATGGC. Full variable domain (rest looked up from reference TRBV19 and TRBJ1-2): DGGITQSPKYLFRKEGQNVTLSCEQNLNHDAMYWYRQDPGQGLRLIYYSQIVNDFQKGDIAEGYSVSREKKESFPLTVTSAQKNPTAFYLCASTIGSDGYTFGSGTRLTVV.